This T cell receptor beta chain was sequenced in a study of T cell changes during pregnancy in multiple sclerosis. Trimming at V came to 6 bases and at J to 2 bases, leaving 6 bases not matched to a gene. The CDR3 is 15 amino acids. Per the germline V gene, CDR1 is ENHRY and CDR2 is SYGVKD. Profiled with immunoSEQ multiplex PCR; TCRdb holds only in-frame clones, not every one. The sample lists 80,000 to 100,000 clones; over 75% were seen once. This clone appeared many times. The TCR was taken from a female donor in good health, enrolled as a control in a pregnancy study. Sequencing used peripheral blood, obtained in the second trimester of pregnancy. The chain combines TRBV10-3 with TRBJ2-1, with TRBD1 matching over 8 bases. The CDR3: CAIRGTGAAYNEQFF. Here the CDR3 DNA reads TGTGCCATCAGGGGGACAGGAGCAGCCTACAATGAGCAGTTCTTC.